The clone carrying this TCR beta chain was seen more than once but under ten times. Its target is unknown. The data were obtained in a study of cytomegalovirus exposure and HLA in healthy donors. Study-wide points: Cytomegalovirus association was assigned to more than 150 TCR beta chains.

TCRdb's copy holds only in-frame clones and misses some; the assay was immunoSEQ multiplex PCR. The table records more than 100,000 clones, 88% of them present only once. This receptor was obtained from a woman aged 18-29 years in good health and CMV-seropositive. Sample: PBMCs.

The CDR3 is CASSGRGYEQYF. In nucleotides, the CDR3 is TGTGCCAGCAGTGGTAGGGGTTACGAGCAGTACTTC. The V and J genes are TRBV27 and TRBJ2-7; the D gene is possibly TRBD1 (5 bases). The germline CDR1 and CDR2 sequences are MNHEY and SMNVEV (reference sequence). The CDR3 extends over 12 amino acids. Deletions cut 5 bases from V and 4 bases from J, with 9 bases between.